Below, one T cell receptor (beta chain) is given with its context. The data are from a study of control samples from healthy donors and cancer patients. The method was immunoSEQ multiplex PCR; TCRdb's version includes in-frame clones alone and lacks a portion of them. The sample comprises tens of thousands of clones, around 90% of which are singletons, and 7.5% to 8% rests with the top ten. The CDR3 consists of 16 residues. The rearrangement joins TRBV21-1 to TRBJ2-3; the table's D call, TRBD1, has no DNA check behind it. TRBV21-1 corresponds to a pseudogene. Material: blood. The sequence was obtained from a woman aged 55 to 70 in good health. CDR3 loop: CASSKAEDRLTDTQYF. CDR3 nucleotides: TGTGCCAGCAGCAAAGCCGAGGACAGGCTCACAGATACGCAGTATTTT.